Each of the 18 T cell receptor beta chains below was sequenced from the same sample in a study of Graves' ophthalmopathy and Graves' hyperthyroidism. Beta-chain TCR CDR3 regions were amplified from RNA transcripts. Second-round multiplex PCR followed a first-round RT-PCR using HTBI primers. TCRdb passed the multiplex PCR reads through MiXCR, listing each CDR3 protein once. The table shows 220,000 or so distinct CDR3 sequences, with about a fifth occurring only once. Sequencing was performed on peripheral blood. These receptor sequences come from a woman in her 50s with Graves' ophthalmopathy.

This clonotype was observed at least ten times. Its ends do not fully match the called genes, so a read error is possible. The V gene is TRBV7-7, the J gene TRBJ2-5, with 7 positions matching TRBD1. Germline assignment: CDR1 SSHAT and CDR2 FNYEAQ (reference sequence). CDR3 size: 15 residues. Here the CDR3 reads CASRANPGTEETQYF. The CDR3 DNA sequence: TGTGCTAGCAGGGCTAACCCCGGGACAGAAGAGACCCAGTACTTC. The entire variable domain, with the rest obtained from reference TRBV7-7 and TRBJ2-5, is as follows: GAGVSQSPRYKVTKRGQDVTLRCDPISSHATLYWYQQALGQGPEFLTYFNYEAQPDKSGLPSDRFSAERPEGSISTLTIQRTEQRDSAMYRCASRANPGTEETQYFGPGTRLLVL.

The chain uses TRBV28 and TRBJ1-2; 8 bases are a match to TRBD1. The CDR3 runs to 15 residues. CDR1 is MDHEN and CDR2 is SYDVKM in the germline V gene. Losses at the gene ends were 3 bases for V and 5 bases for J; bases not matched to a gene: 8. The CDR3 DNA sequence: TGTGCCAGCAGTTTTTCGGACAGGGAGATTTATGGCTACACCTTC. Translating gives CASSFSDREIYGYTF.

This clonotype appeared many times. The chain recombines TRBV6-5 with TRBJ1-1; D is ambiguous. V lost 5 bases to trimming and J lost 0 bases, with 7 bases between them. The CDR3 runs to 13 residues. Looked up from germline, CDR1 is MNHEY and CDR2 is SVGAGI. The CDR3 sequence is CASSLSVNTEAFF. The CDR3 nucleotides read TGTGCCAGCAGTCTTTCAGTGAACACTGAAGCTTTCTTT.

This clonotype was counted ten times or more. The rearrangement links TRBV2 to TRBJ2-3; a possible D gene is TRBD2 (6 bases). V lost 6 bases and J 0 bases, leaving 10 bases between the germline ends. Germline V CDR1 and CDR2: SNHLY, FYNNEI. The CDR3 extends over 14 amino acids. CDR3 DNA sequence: TGTGCCAGCAGGCCCGGGACTAGCACAGATACGCAGTATTTT. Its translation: CASRPGTSTDTQYF.

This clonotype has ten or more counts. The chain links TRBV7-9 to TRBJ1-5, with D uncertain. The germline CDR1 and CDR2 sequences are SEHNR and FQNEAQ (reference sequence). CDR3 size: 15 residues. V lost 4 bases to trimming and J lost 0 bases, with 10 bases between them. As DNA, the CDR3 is TGTGCCAGCAGCTGGGGAGAAAATAGCAATCAGCCCCAGCATTTT. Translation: CASSWGENSNQPQHF.

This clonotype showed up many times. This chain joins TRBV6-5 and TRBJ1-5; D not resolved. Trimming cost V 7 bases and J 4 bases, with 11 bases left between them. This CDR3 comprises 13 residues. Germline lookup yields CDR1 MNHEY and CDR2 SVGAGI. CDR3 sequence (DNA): TGTGCCAGCATCCCTGCGAGGAATCAGCCCCAGCATTTT. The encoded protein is CASIPARNQPQHF.

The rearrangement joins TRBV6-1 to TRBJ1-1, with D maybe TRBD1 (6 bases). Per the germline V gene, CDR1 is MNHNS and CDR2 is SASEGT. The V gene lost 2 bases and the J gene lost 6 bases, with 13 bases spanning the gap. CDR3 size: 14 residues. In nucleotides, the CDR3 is TGTGCCAGCAGTGAAACGCAGGGGCTGGCTGAAGCTTTCTTT. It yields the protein CASSETQGLAEAFF.

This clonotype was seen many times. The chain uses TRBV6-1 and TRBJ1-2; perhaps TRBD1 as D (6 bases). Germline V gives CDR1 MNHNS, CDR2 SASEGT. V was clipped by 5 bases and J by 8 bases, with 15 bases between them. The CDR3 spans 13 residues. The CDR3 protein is CASSRGQIGGYTF. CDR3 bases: TGTGCCAGCAGTCGCGGACAGATTGGCGGCTACACCTTC.

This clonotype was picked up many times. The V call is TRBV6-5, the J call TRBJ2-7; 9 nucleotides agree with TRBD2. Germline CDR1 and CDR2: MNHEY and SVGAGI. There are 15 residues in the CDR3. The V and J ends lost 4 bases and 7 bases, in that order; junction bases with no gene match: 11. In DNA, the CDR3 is TGTGCCAGCAGTTTCACCGGGACTAGCTCGGGGGAGCAGTACTTC. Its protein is CASSFTGTSSGEQYF.

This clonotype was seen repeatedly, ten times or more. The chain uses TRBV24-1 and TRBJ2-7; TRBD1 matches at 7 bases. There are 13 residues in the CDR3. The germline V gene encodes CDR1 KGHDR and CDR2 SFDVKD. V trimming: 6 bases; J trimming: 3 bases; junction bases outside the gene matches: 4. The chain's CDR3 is CATSIGQDYEQYF. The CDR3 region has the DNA TGTGCCACCAGTATCGGACAGGACTACGAGCAGTACTTC.

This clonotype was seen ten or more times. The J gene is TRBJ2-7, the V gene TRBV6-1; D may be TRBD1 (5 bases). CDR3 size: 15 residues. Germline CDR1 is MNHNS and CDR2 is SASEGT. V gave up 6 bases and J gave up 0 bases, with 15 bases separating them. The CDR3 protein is CASRGWTPSSYEQYF. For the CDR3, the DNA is TGTGCCAGCAGGGGGTGGACACCGAGCTCCTACGAGCAGTACTTC.

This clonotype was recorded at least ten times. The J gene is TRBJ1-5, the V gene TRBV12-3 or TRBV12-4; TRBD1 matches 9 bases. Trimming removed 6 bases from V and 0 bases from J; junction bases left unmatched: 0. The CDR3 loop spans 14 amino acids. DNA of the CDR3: TGTGCCAGCAGGGGACAGGGTAGCAATCAGCCCCAGCATTTT. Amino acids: CASRGQGSNQPQHF.

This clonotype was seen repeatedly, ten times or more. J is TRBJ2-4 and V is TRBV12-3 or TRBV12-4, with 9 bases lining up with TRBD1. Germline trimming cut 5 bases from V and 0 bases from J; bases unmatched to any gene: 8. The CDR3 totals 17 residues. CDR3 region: CASSPGTGNRAKNIQYF. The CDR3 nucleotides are TGTGCCAGCAGTCCCGGGACAGGGAACCGAGCCAAAAACATTCAGTACTTC.

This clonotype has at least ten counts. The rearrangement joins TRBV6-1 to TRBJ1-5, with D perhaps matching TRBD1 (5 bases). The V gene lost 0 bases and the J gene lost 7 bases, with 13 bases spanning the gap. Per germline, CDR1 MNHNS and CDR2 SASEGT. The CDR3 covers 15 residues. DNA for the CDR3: TGTGCCAGCAGTGAAGCGCGGGGCTGGGGGCAGCCCCAGCATTTT. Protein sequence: CASSEARGWGQPQHF.

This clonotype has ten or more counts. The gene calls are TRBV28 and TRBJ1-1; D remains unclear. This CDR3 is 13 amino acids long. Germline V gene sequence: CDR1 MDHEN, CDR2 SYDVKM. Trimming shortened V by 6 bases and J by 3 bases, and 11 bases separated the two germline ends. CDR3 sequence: CASRQMADTEAFF. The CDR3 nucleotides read TGTGCCAGCAGACAGATGGCGGACACTGAAGCTTTCTTT. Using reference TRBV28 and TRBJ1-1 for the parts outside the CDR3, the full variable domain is DVKVTQSSRYLVKRTGEKVFLECVQDMDHENMFWYRQDPGLGLRLIYFSYDVKMKEKGDIPEGYSVSREKKERFSLILESASTNQTSMYLCASRQMADTEAFFGQGTRLTVV.

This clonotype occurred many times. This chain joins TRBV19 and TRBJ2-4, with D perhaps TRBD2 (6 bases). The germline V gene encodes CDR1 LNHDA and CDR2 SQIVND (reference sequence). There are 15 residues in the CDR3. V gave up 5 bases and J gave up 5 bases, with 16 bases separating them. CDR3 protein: CASSPPGTPQNIQYF. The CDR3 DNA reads TGTGCCAGTAGTCCCCCCGGGACTCCCCAAAACATTCAGTACTTC.

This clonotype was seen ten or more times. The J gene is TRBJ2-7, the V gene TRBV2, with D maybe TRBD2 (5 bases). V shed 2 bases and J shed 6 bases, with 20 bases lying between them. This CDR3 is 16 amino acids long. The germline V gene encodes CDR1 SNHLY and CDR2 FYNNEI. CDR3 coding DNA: TGTGCCAGCAGTGAACGGCTAGCACATTACAGCGTCGAGCAGTACTTC. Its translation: CASSERLAHYSVEQYF.

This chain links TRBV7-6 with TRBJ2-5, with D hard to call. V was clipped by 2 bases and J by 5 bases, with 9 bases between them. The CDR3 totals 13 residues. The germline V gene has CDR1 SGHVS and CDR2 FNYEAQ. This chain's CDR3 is CASSLSFGETQYF. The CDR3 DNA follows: TGTGCCAGCAGCTTAAGTTTCGGGGAGACCCAGTACTTC.